This TCR beta chain was captured by sequencing in a study of blood T cells in healthy people across ages. Each of the donors had roughly 9.4 milliliters of peripheral blood drawn into EDTA-treated Vacutainer tubes. The CDR3 has 13 residues. Germline V gene lookup returns CDR1 SGDLS and CDR2 YYNGEE. V gave up 0 bases and J gave up 5 bases, with 8 bases separating them. Sample-barcoded 5' priming and a J-beta primer mix drove a second PCR of about 7 to 11 cycles. TCRdb analysed the 5' RACE reads with MiXCR anew, one entry per CDR3 protein. Of hundreds of thousands of distinct CDR3 sequences in the sample, around 25% were seen once. The same specimen was also included in a second study, on T cells of mothers and their children. That work adds: Once extracted, all RNA went into cDNA synthesis at 1.5 ug per 15 ul. From each mother came over 9.5 million TCR beta CDR3 reads, and from each child came about 3 million.

Sequencing was done on a sample of blood. The chain combines TRBV9 with TRBJ2-5; unclear D gene. The origin of this receptor is a boy between 5 and 17 years old in good health. CDR3 amino acids: CASSVGDGETQYF. The DNA for the CDR3 is TGTGCCAGCAGCGTAGGCGACGGGGAGACCCAGTACTTC.